These T cell receptor beta chains were read from a single sample in a study of technical replicates of blood from four donors. The data were produced by immunoSEQ multiplex PCR, yet TCRdb's version contains in-frame clones alone and is incomplete. Of tens of thousands of clones in the sample, approximately 95% were seen once. The source material was T cells isolated from PBMCs. The origin of the receptors is a human donor in good health. Each CDR3 is given with its conserved first and last residue. A D gene is named only where the DNA matches it firmly. Expanded clones are given a class, and other clones once, few, many or no size at all.

>NA|TRBV28|TRBD1|TRBJ2-7
TGTGCCAGCAGCCCGGGACAGGAGGACGAGCAGTACTTC
CASSPGQEDEQYF
>NA|TRBV10-1|NA|TRBJ1-1
TGCGCCAGCAGTGCAAGTCGGGGAACTGAAGCTTTCTTT
CASSASRGTEAFF
>few|TRBV7-8|TRBD2|TRBJ2-5
TGTGCCAGCAGCTCCCCTAGCGGGGAAGAGACCCAGTACTTC
CASSSPSGEETQYF
>once|TRBV4-1|NA|TRBJ2-5
TGCGCCAGCAGCCAAGATACAGCCCAAGAGACCCAGTACTTC
CASSQDTAQETQYF
>NA|TRBV19|NA|TRBJ2-2
TGTGCCAGTAGTATACTCCAGGGAAGCACCGGGGAGCTGTTTTTT
CASSILQGSTGELFF
>NA|TRBV7-8|NA|TRBJ1-5
TGTGCCAGCAGCGTAACCTGGACAGACTATAGCAATCAGCCCCAGCATTTT
CASSVTWTDYSNQPQHF
>NA|TRBV28|TRBD1|TRBJ1-4
TGTGCCAGCAGTTTTCCCGGAGCCGGGACAGGGGATGAAAAACTGTTTTTT
CASSFPGAGTGDEKLFF
>NA|TRBV5-4|NA|TRBJ1-6
TGTGCCAGCAGAGACGGGTCCAATTCACCCCTCCACTTT
CASRDGSNSPLHF
>few|TRBV15|TRBD1|TRBJ1-5
TGTGCCACCAGCAGAGCAGGGGGCCGCAATCAGCCCCAGCATTTT
CATSRAGGRNQPQHF
>NA|TRBV7-8|NA|TRBJ1-2
TGTGCCAGCAGCTTAAAAGGGGCAGTTCGTCAGGGTGGCTACACCTTC
CASSLKGAVRQGGYTF
>NA|TRBV27|NA|TRBJ1-3
TGTGCCAGCAGTTTAAGGTGGAGCTCTGGAAACACCATATATTTT
CASSLRWSSGNTIYF
>NA|TRBV29-1|NA|TRBJ2-7
TGCAGCGTTGAAGATCCTTGGTGGGGGACAAACGGCGGCGAGCAGTACTTC
CSVEDPWWGTNGGEQYF
>NA|TRBV29-1|TRBD1|TRBJ2-2
TGCAGCGTTGCCAGGGGGCCCGGGGAGCTGTTTTTT
CSVARGPGELFF
>NA|TRBV10-2|TRBD1|TRBJ1-2
TGCGCCAGCAGTGAGTCTTCCCAGGGGGAAGGTTATGGCTACACCTTC
CASSESSQGEGYGYTF
>NA|TRBV27|TRBD2|TRBJ2-1
TGTGCCAGCTCTGGACTAGCGGGAGGGTCCTCCTACAATGAGCAGTTCTTC
CASSGLAGGSSYNEQFF
>NA|TRBV4-1|TRBD1|TRBJ1-3
TGCGCCAGCAGCCAAGACACACAGGGGGGAAACACCATATATTTT
CASSQDTQGGNTIYF
>once|TRBV5-1|TRBD2|TRBJ2-7
TGCGCCAGCAGCCTAGGACTAGCGGGGGGGTTCTACGAGCAGTACTTC
CASSLGLAGGFYEQYF
>NA|TRBV6-1|NA|TRBJ2-7
TGTGCCAGCAGTGCTAACCCCCCCTACGAGCAGTACTTC
CASSANPPYEQYF
>NA|TRBV5-3|TRBD1|TRBJ1-5
TGTGCCAGAAGCTTGAACAGGGGAAATCAGCCCCAGCATTTT
CARSLNRGNQPQHF